This TCR beta chain was sequenced during a study of shared clonotypes between healthy human individuals. The study separated CD4+ cells into CD45RA+ naive and CD45RA-negative memory subsets. Here immunoSEQ multiplex PCR was the method, and the copy in TCRdb shows in-frame clones only, minus some. The data hold 2 million to 3 million clones, with more than 80% observed a single time. Trimming removed 6 bases from V and 7 bases from J; junction bases left unmatched: 11. There are 14 residues in the CDR3. Germline CDR1 MNHEY, CDR2 SVGAGI. The V gene is TRBV6-5, the J gene TRBJ2-7; TRBD1 aligns across 8 bases. The receptor's source is a man between 18 and 35 years old in good health. Input material: naive CD4+ T cells sorted from blood. Subset noted: CD45RA+ positively selected. The chain's CDR3 is CASRDAQGAGEQYF. DNA of the CDR3: TGTGCCAGCAGAGACGCCCAGGGGGCGGGTGAGCAGTACTTC.